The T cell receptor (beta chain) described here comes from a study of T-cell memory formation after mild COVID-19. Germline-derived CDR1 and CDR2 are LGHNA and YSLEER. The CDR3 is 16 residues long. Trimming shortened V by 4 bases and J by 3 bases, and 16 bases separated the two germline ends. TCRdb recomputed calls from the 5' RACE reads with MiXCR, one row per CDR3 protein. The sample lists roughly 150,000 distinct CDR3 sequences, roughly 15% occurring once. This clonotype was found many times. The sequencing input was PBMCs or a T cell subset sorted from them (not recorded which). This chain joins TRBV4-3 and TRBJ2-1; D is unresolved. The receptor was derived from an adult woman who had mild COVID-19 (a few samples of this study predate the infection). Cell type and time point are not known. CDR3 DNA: TGCGCCAGCAGCCCAGCCCGAACTATTCTCTACAATGAGCAGTTCTTC. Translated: CASSPARTILYNEQFF.